At least ten counts were recorded for the clone carrying this TCR beta chain. Its antigen is as yet unknown. CDR1 is MGHRA, CDR2 YSYEKL, per germline. The CDR3 is 13 residues long. V was trimmed by 4 bases and J by 1 base, leaving 8 bases between them. TCRdb used MiXCR to reprocess the reads, holding one entry per CDR3 protein. The sample lists a few hundred thousand distinct CDR3 sequences; around 30% were seen once. The sample is drawn from a study of T cell repertoires in cytomegalovirus infection. Study information: Public TCR beta signatures marked donors with CMV infection and the matching HLA.

Study-level results: Identification of carriers of CMV plus the relevant HLA was achieved through cumulative public TCR beta family frequency. HLA-C-restricted CMV clonotypes gave the most frequent clonotype in two of eight donors.

The material was cultured PBMCs, obtained from culture after CMV antigen stimulation. The sequence came from a human donor in good health (CMV status not recorded). Some clones in this sample may be carry-over from other donors' samples. The J gene is TRBJ2-7, the V gene TRBV4-1; no reliable D call. The CDR3 DNA reads as TGCGCCAGCAGCCTCGAGCCATCCTACGAGCAGTACGTC. Protein sequence: CASSLEPSYEQYV.